These T cell receptor beta chains were read from a single sample in a study of blood T cells in healthy people across ages. TCRdb reprocessed the 5' RACE reads via MiXCR and lists one record per CDR3 protein. The sample yields approximately 730,000 distinct CDR3 sequences, roughly 43% seen once. Sequenced material: blood. These receptors all come from a woman aged 55-69 years in good health. CDR3s include the opening cysteine and the closing phenylalanine or tryptophan. D genes are given only for firm matches. Rows may omit the clone size; those that give it use once, few, many or a size class.

clone size	D gene	V gene	CDR3 length	J gene	CDR3 protein	CDR3 DNA
-	-	TRBV6-5	14	TRBJ2-7	CASSRDLGSYEQYF	TGTGCCAGCAGCCGGGACCTCGGGTCCTACGAGCAGTACTTC
-	-	TRBV7-2	13	TRBJ2-5	CASSIQGQETQYF	TGTGCCAGCAGCATACAGGGCCAAGAGACCCAGTACTTC
-	-	TRBV7-3	12	TRBJ2-3	CASSTPVGTQYF	TGTGCCAGCAGCACCCCCGTGGGTACGCAGTATTTT
-	-	TRBV6-2/TRBV6-3	13	TRBJ1-1	CASSYRRPCGAFF	TGTGCCAGCAGTTACCGAAGACCGTGCGGAGCTTTCTTT
many	-	TRBV21-1	17	TRBJ1-1	CASSKGRGTNGDTEAFF	TGTGCCAGCAGCAAAGGTCGGGGGACGAACGGCGACACTGAAGCTTTCTTT
many	-	TRBV4-2	17	TRBJ2-5	CASSQDFPGALGETQYF	TGTGCCAGCAGCCAAGATTTTCCCGGGGCATTGGGGGAGACCCAGTACTTC
-	TRBD1	TRBV29-1	19	TRBJ2-6	CSVETGTGRQHSGANVLTF	TGCAGCGTTGAAACCGGGACAGGGAGGCAACACTCTGGGGCCAACGTCCTGACTTTC
-	-	TRBV28	14	TRBJ1-5	CASIGAQADQPQHF	TGTGCCAGCATCGGGGCCCAGGCAGATCAGCCCCAGCATTTT
many	TRBD1	TRBV29-1	13	TRBJ2-7	CSAGQGAVDEQYF	TGCAGCGCCGGACAGGGGGCGGTGGACGAGCAGTACTTC
-	-	TRBV10-3	13	TRBJ2-7	CAISGSVPGEQYF	TGTGCCATCAGTGGCAGTGTGCCTGGCGAGCAGTACTTC
-	-	TRBV7-3	13	TRBJ2-1	CASSLKASNEQCF	TGTGCCAGCAGCTTAAAGGCAAGCAATGAGCAGTGCTTC
-	-	TRBV20-1	13	TRBJ1-1	CSARRGIDTEAFF	TGCAGTGCTAGGCGGGGCATTGACACTGAAGCTTTCTTT
few	TRBD2	TRBV5-1	15	TRBJ2-7	CASSWTSGRTYEQYF	TGCGCCAGCAGCTGGACTAGCGGGAGAACCTACGAGCAGTACTTC
-	TRBD2	TRBV2	15	TRBJ2-1	CASSPTSGRGYEQFF	TGTGCCAGCAGCCCGACTAGCGGGAGAGGCTATGAGCAGTTCTTC
-	TRBD1	TRBV6-5	16	TRBJ2-5	CASSYRTGGLKETQYF	TGTGCCAGCAGTTACCGGACAGGGGGGCTAAAAGAGACCCAGTACTTC
-	TRBD1	TRBV28	14	TRBJ2-3	CATKETGRSDTQYF	TGTGCCACCAAAGAGACAGGGAGATCAGATACGCAGTATTTT
few	-	TRBV20-1	15	TRBJ2-7	CSCTPGQAPSYEQYF	TGCAGCTGTACCCCGGGACAAGCCCCTTCCTACGAGCAGTACTTC
few	-	TRBV10-3	15	TRBJ1-4	CAISEFTGAGEKLFF	TGTGCCATCAGTGAGTTCACGGGTGCGGGTGAAAAACTGTTTTTT
-	-	TRBV2	14	TRBJ2-2	CASTVRGDTGELFF	TGTGCCAGCACCGTGCGCGGGGACACCGGGGAGCTGTTTTTT
-	TRBD2	TRBV24-1	15	TRBJ2-1	CATSSGRATGNEQFF	TGTGCCACCAGTAGCGGGAGGGCCACGGGGAATGAGCAGTTCTTC
-	TRBD2	TRBV10-2	16	TRBJ2-7	CASPPAGGGESYEQYF	TGCGCTAGCCCTCCGGCTGGCGGGGGAGAAAGCTACGAGCAGTACTTC
-	TRBD2	TRBV11-3	17	TRBJ2-3	CASNAAGTSGDLGTQYF	TGTGCCAGCAACGCAGCCGGGACTAGCGGTGATTTGGGTACGCAGTATTTT
-	-	TRBV12-3/TRBV12-4	15	TRBJ1-1	CASSLRLGMNTEAFF	TGTGCCAGCAGCTTAAGGCTTGGTATGAACACTGAAGCTTTCTTT
-	TRBD2	TRBV20-1	19	TRBJ2-3	CSARDPGTSGRAHTDTQYF	TGCAGTGCTAGAGATCCCGGGACTAGCGGGAGGGCCCACACAGATACGCAGTATTTT
-	TRBD2	TRBV7-3	15	TRBJ2-5	CASSRRTSRYETQYF	TGTGCCAGCAGCCGGAGGACTAGCAGGTACGAGACCCAGTACTTC
-	-	TRBV7-2	18	TRBJ1-3	CASSLDTGTGFFGNTIYF	TGTGCCAGCAGCTTAGATACCGGGACGGGGTTTTTTGGAAACACCATATATTTT
-	TRBD1	TRBV28	13	TRBJ1-1	CASSSGQGQEAFF	TGTGCCAGCAGTTCGGGACAGGGGCAAGAAGCTTTCTTT
many	TRBD2	TRBV4-3	16	TRBJ2-7	CASSQEFGAGDYEQYF	TGCGCCAGCAGCCAAGAGTTCGGAGCGGGAGACTACGAGCAGTACTTC
-	-	TRBV20-1	13	TRBJ2-1	CSARTIATNEQFF	TGCAGTGCTCGGACGATAGCTACAAATGAGCAGTTCTTC